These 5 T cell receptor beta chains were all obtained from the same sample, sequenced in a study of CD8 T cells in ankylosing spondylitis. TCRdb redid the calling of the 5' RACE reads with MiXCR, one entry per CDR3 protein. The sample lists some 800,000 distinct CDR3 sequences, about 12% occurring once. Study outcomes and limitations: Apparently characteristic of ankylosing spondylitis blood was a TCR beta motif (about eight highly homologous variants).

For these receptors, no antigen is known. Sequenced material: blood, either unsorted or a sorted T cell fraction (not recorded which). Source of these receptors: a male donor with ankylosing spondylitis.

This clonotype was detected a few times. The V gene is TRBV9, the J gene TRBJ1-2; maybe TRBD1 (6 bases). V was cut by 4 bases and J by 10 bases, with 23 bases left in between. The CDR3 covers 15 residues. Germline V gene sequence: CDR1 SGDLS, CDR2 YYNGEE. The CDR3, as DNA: TGTGCCAGCAGCCCTACAGGGACATTCAACGAGGCCTACACCTTC. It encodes CASSPTGTFNEAYTF.

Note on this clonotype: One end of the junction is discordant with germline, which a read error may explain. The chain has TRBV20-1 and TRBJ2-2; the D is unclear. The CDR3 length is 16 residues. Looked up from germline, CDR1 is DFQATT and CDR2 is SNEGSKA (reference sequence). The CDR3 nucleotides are TGCTGTGCTAGAGATCCCTCGCGGCCAGGCACCGGGGAGCTGTTTTTT. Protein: CCARDPSRPGTGELFF.

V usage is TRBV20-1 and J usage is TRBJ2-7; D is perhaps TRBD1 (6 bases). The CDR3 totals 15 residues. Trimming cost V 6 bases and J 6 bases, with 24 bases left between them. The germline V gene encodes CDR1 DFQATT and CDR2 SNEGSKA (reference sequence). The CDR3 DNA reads TGCAGTGCAACTATCGGGCTACAGGGAGAGGGCGAGCAGTACTTC. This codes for CSATIGLQGEGEQYF.

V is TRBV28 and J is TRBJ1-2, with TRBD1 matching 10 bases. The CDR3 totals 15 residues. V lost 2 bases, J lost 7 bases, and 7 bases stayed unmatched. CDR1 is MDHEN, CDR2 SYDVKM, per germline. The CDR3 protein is CASSLTGTGVGGYTF. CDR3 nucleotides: TGTGCCAGCAGTTTAACCGGGACAGGGGTTGGTGGCTACACCTTC.

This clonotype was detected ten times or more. CDR3 sequence reads: CASSWGESPYEQYF. Written as DNA, the CDR3 is TGTGCCAGCAGCTGGGGAGAAAGCCCCTACGAGCAGTACTTC. The chain couples TRBV5-5 to TRBJ2-7, with a possible D match to TRBD2 (5 bases). Trimming left V 3 bases short and J 2 bases short, with 12 bases between. CDR1 SGHKS and CDR2 YYEKEE come from the germline V gene (reference sequence). CDR3 length equals 14 residues.